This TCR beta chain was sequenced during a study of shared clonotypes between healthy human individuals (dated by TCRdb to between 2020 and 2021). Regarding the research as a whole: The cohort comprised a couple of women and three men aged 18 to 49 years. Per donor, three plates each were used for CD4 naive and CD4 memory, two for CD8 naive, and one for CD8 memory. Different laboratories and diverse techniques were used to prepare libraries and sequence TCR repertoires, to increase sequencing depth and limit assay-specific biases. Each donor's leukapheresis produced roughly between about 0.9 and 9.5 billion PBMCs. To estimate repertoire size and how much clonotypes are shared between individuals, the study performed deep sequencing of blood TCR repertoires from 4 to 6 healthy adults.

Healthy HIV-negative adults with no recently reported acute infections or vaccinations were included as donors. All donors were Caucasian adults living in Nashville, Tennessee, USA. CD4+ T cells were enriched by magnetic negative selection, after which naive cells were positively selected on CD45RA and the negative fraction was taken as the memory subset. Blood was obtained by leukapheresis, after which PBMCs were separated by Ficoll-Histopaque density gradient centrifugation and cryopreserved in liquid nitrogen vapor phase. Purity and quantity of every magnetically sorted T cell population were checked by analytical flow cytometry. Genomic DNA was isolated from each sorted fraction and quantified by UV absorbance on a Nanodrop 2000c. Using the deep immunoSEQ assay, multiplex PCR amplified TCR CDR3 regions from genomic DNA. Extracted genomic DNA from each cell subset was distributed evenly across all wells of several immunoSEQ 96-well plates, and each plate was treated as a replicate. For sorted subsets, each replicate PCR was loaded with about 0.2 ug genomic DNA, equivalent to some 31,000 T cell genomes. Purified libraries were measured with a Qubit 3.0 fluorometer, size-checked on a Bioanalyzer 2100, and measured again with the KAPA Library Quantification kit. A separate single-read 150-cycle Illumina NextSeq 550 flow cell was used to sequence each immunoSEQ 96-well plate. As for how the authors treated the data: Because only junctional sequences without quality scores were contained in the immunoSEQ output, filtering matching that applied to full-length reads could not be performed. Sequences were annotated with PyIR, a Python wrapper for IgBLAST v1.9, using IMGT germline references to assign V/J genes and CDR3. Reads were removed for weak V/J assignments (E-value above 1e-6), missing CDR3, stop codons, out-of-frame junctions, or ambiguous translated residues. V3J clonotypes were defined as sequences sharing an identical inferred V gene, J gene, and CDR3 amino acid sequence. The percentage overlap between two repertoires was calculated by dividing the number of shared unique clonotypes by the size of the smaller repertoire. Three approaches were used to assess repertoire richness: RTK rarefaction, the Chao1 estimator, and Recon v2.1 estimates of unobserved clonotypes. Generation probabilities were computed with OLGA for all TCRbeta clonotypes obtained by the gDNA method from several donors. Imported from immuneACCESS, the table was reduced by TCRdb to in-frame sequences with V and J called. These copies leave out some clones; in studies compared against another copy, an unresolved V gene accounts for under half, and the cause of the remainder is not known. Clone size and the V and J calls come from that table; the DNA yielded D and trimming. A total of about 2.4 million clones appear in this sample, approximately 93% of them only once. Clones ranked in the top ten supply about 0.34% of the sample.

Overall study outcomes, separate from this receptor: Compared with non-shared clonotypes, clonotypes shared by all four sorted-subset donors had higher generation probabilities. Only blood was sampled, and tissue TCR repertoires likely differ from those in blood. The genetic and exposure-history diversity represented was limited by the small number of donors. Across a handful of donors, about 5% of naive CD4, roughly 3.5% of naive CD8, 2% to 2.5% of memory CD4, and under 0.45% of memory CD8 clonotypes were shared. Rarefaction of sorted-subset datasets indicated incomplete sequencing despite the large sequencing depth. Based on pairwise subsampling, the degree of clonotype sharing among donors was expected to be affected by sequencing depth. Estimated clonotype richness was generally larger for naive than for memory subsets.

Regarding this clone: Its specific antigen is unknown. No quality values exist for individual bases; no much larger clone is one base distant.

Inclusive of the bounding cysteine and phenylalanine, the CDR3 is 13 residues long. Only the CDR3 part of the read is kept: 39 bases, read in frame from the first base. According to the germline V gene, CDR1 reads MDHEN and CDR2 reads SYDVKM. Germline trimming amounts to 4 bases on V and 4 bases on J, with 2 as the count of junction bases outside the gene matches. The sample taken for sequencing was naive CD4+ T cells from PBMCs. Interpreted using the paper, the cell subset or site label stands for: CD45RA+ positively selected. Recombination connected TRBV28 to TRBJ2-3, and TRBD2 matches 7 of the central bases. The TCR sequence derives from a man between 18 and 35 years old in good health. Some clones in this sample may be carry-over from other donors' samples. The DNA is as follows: TGTGCCAGCAGTTCGGGGGGAGCAGATACGCAGTATTTT. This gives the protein CASSSGGADTQYF.